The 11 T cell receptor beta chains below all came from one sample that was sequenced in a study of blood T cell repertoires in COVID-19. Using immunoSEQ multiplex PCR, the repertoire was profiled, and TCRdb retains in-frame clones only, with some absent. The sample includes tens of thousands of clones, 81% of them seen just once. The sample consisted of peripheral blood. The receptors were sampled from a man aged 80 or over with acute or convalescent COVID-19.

The DNA of the CDR3 is TGTGCCAGCAGTTTCGGACAGGGAACCCAGCATTTT. Translating it yields CASSFGQGTQHF. The V and J genes are TRBV12-3 or TRBV12-4 and TRBJ1-5; 8 positions match TRBD1. This CDR3 is built from 12 residues. The junction had 3 bases not matched to a gene; V was cut back by 3 bases and J by 11 bases.

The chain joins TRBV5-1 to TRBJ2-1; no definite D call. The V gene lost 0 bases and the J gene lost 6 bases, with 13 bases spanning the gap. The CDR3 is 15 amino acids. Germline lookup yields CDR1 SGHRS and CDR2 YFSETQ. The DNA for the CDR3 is TGCGCCAGCAGCTTGGACACAGAACCCCTCAATGAGCAGTTCTTC. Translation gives CASSLDTEPLNEQFF.

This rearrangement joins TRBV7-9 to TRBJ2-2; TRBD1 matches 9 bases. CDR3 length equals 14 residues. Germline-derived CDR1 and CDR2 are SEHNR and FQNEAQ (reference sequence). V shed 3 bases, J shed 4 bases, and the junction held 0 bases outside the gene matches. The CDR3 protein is CASSLTGGTGELFF. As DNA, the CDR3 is TGTGCCAGCAGCTTGACAGGGGGCACCGGGGAGCTGTTTTTT.

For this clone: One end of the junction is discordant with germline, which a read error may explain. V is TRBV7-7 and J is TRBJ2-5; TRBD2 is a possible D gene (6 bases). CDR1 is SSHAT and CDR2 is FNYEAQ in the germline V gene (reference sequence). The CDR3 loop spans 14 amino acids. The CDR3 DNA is TGTGCTAGCAGCCACAGCGGGCGTGGAGAGACCCAGTACTTC. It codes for CASSHSGRGETQYF. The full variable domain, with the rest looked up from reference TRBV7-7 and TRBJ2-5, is GAGVSQSPRYKVTKRGQDVTLRCDPISSHATLYWYQQALGQGPEFLTYFNYEAQPDKSGLPSDRFSAERPEGSISTLTIQRTEQRDSAMYRCASSHSGRGETQYFGPGTRLLVL.

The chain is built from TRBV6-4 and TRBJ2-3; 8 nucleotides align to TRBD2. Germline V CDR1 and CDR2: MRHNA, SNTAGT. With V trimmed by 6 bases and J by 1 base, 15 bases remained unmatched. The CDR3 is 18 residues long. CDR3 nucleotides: TGTGCCAGCAGCCATCGGCGGAGACTAGCGTCAGGCACAGATACGCAGTATTTT. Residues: CASSHRRRLASGTDTQYF.

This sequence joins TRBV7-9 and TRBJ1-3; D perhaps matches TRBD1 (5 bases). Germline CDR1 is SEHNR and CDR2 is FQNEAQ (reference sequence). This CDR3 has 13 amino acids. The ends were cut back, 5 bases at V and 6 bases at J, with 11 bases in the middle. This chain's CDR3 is CASSLGTANTIYF. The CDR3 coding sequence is TGTGCCAGCAGCCTCGGGACTGCAAACACCATATATTTT.

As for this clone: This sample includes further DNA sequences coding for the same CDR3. The CDR3 bases are TGTGCCAGTAGTATACGGGGTAGCTCCTACGAGCAGTACTTC. This translates into CASSIRGSSYEQYF. The rearrangement joins TRBV19 to TRBJ2-7; perhaps TRBD2 as D (5 bases). The CDR3 contains 14 residues. Trimming left V 2 bases short and J 0 bases short, with 8 bases between. Germline loops: CDR1 LNHDA, CDR2 SQIVND (reference sequence). Variable domain in full (rest from reference TRBV19 and TRBJ2-7): DGGITQSPKYLFRKEGQNVTLSCEQNLNHDAMYWYRQDPGQGLRLIYYSQIVNDFQKGDIAEGYSVSREKKESFPLTVTSAQKNPTAFYLCASSIRGSSYEQYFGPGTRLTVT.

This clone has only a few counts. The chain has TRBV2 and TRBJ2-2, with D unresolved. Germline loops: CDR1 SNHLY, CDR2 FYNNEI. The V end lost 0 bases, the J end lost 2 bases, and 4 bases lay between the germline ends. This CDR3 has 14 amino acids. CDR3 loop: CASSEATNTGELFF. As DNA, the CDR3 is TGTGCCAGCAGTGAAGCGACTAACACCGGGGAGCTGTTTTTT.

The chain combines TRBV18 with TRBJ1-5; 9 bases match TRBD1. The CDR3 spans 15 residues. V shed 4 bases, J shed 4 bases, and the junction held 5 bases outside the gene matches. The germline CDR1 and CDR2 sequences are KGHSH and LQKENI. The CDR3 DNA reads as TGTGCCAGCTCACGACAGACAGGGGGGAATCAGCCCCAGCATTTT. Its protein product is CASSRQTGGNQPQHF. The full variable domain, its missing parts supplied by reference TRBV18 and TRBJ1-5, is NAGVMQNPRHLVRRRGQEARLRCSPMKGHSHVYWYRQLPEEGLKFMVYLQKENIIDESGMPKERFSAEFPKEGPSILRIQQVVRGDSAAYFCASSRQTGGNQPQHFGDGTRLSIL.

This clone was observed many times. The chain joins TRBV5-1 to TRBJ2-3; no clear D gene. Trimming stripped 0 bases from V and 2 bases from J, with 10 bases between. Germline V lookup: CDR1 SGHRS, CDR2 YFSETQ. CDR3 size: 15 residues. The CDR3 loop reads CASSLVVQDTDTQYF. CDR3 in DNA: TGCGCCAGCAGCTTGGTAGTTCAGGACACAGATACGCAGTATTTT.

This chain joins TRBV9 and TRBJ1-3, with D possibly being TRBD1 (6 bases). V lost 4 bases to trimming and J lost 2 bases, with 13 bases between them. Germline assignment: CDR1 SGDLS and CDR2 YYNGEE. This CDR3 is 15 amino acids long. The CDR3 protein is CASSSPGHPGNTIYF. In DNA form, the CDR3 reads TGTGCCAGCAGCTCGCCGGGACATCCTGGAAACACCATATATTTT.